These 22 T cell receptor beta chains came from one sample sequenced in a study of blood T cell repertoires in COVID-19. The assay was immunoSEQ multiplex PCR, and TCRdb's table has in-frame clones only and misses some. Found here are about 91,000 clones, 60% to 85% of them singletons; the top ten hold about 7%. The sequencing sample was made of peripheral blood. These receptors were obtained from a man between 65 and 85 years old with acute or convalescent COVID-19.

The CDR3 DNA follows: TGTGCCAGCAGCCAAGAATTCGACGGGAGGACCGTCGGCACAGATACGCAGTATTTT. Amino acid sequence: CASSQEFDGRTVGTDTQYF. This chain joins TRBV4-2 and TRBJ2-3, with 7 nucleotides matching TRBD2. CDR1 LGHNA and CDR2 YNFKEQ come from the germline V gene. The trim removed 0 bases at V and 1 base at J, leaving 13 bases unmatched. This CDR3 has 19 residues.

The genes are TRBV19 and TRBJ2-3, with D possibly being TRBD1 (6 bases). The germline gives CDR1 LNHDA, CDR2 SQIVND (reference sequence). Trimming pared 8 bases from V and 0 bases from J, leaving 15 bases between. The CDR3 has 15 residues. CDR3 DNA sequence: TGTGCCAGTCGAAACGGGCAGGGGAGCACAGATACGCAGTATTTT. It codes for CASRNGQGSTDTQYF.

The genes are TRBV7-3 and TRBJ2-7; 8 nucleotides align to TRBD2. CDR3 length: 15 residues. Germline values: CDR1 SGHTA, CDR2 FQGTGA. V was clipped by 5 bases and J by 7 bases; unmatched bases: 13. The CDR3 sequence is CASSLSGGLLEEQYV. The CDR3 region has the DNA TGTGCCAGCAGCCTCAGCGGGGGTCTCTTAGAGGAGCAGTACGTC.

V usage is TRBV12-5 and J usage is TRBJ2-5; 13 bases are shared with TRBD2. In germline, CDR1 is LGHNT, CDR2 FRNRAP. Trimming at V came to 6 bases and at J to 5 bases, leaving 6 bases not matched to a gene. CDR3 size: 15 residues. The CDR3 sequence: CASGPGTSGAETQYF. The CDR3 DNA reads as TGTGCTAGTGGGCCCGGGACTAGCGGGGCGGAGACCCAGTACTTC.

CDR3 nucleotide sequence: TGTGCCAGCAGTTCCATAGGGACAGGGGATAATTCACCCCTCCACTTT. This gives the protein CASSSIGTGDNSPLHF. This chain links TRBV28 with TRBJ1-6; 10 positions agree with TRBD1. V gave up 4 bases and J gave up 5 bases; unmatched junction bases: 5. Looked up from germline, CDR1 is MDHEN and CDR2 is SYDVKM. There are 16 residues in the CDR3.

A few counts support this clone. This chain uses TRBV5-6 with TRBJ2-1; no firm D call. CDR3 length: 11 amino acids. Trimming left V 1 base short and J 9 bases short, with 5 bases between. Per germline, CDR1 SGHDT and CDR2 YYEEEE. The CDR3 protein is CASSLISEQFF. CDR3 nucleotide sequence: TGTGCCAGCAGCTTGATCAGTGAGCAGTTCTTC. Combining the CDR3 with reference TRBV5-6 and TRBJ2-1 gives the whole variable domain DAGVTQSPTHLIKTRGQQVTLRCSPKSGHDTVSWYQQALGQGPQFIFQYYEEEERQRGNFPDRFSGHQFPNYSSELNVNALLLGDSALYLCASSLISEQFFGPGTRLTVL.

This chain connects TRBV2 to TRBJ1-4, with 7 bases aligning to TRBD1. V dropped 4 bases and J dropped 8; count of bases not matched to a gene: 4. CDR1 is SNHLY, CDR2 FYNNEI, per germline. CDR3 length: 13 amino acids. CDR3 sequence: CASSGQGNEKLFF. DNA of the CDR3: TGTGCCAGCAGTGGACAGGGTAACGAAAAACTGTTTTTT.

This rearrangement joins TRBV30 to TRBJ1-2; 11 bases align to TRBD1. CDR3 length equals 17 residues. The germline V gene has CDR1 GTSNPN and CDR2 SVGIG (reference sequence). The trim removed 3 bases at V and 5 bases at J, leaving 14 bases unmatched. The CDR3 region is CAWRDGQGAGRLYGYTF. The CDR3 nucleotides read TGTGCCTGGAGAGATGGACAGGGGGCAGGGAGGCTATATGGCTACACCTTC.

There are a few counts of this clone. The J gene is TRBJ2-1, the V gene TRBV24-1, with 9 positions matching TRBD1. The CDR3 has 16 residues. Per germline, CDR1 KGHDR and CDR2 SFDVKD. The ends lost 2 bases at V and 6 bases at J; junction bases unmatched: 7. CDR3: CATSDSGTGNFNEQFF. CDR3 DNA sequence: TGTGCCACCAGTGATTCCGGGACAGGGAACTTCAATGAGCAGTTCTTC.

CDR3 in DNA: TGCGCCAGCAGTGGCCCCCCTAGACTCAACACCGGGGAGCTGTTTTTT. This sequence encodes CASSGPPRLNTGELFF. This chain links TRBV10-2 with TRBJ2-2; D gene ambiguous. V was shortened by 4 bases and J by 2 bases, with 14 bases between the two germline ends. CDR1 is WSHSY and CDR2 is SAAADI in the germline V gene. The CDR3 runs 16 residues.

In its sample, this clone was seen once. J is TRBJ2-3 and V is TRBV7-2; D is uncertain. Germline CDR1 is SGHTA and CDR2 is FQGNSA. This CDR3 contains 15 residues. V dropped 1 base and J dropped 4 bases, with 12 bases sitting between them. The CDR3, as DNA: TGTGCCAGCAGCTTAGGTATAGTGTATCCAGATACGCAGTATTTT. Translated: CASSLGIVYPDTQYF.

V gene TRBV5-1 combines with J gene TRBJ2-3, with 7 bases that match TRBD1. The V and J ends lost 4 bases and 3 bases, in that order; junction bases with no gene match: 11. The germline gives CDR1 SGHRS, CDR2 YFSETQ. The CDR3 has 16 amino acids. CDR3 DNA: TGCGCCAGCAGCCCGATGACAGGGTTGACGACAGATACGCAGTATTTT. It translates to CASSPMTGLTTDTQYF.

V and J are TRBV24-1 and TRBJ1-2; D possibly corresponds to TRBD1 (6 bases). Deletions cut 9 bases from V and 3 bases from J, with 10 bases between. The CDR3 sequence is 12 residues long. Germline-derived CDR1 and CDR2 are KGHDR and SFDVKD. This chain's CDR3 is CATAGDHYGYTF. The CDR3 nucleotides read TGTGCCACCGCAGGGGACCACTATGGCTACACCTTC.

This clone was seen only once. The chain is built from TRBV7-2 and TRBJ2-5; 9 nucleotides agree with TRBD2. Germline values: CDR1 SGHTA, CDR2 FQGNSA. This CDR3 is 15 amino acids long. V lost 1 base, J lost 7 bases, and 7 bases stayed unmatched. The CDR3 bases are TGTGCCAGCAGCTTAGGGGTTAGCGGGGGAGGGACCCAGTACTTC. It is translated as CASSLGVSGGGTQYF.

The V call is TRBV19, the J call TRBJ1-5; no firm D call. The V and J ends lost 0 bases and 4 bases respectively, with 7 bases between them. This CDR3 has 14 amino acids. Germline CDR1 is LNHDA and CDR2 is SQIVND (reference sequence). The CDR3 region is CASSIEAPNQPQHF. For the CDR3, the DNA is TGTGCCAGTAGTATAGAAGCGCCTAATCAGCCCCAGCATTTT.

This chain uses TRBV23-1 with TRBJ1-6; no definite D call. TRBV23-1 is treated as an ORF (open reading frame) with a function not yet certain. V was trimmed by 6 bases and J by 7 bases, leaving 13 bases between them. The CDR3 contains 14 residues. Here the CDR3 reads CASRVRHGNSPLHF. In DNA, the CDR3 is TGCGCCAGCAGGGTCAGACACGGAAATTCACCCCTCCACTTT.

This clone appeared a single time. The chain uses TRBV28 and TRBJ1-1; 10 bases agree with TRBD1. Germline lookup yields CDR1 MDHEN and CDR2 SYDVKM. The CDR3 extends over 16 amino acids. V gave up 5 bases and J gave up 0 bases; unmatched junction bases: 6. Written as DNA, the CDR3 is TGTGCCAGCAGTCCCGTGGGGACAGGGGTGAACACTGAAGCTTTCTTT. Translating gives CASSPVGTGVNTEAFF.

The CDR3 DNA reads as TGTGCCAGCAGCTTCAGGGACATTCAGTACTTC. Its translation is CASSFRDIQYF. The V and J genes are TRBV5-6 and TRBJ2-4, with a possible D match to TRBD1 (5 bases). The germline V and J ends were trimmed by 2 bases and 8 bases, with 5 bases remaining between them. The V gene's germline CDR1 is SGHDT and CDR2 YYEEEE. The CDR3 has 11 amino acids. The variable domain in full, completed from reference TRBV5-6 and TRBJ2-4, reads DAGVTQSPTHLIKTRGQQVTLRCSPKSGHDTVSWYQQALGQGPQFIFQYYEEEERQRGNFPDRFSGHQFPNYSSELNVNALLLGDSALYLCASSFRDIQYFGAGTRLSVL.

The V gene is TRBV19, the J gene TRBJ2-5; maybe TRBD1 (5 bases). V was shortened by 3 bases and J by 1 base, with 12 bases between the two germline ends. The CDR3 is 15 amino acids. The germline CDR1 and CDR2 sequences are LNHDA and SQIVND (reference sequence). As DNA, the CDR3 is TGTGCCAGTAGTATGACAGCATCCTCCCAAGAGACCCAGTACTTC. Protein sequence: CASSMTASSQETQYF.

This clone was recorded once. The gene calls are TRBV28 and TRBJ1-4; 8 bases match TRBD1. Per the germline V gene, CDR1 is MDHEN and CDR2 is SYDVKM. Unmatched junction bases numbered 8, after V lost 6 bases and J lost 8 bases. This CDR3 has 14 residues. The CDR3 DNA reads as TGTGCCAGCAGGCCGACAGGGGCAGGGGAAAAACTGTTTTTT. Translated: CASRPTGAGEKLFF.

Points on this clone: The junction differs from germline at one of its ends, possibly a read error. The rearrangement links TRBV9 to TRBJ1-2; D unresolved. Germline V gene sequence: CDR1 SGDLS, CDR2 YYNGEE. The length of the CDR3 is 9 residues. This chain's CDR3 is CASSVGESF. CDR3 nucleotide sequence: TGTGCCAGCAGCGTAGGGGAGTCCTTC.

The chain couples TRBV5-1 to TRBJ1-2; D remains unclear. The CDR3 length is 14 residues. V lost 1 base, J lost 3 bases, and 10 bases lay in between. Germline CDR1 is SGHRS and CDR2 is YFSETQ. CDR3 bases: TGCGCCAGCAGCTTGAACGCGGTTGACTATGGCTACACCTTC. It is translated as CASSLNAVDYGYTF.